The entry below gives a single T cell receptor (beta chain) sequence along with its context. These data are taken from a study of blood T cell repertoires in COVID-19. Background on the study: Sites in the United States, Italy and Spain provided acute and convalescent COVID-19 samples. Nucleic acid was either cDNA or gDNA, and it came from T cells, B-cell-depleted T cells, or PBMCs.

Enrolment of Seattle patients took place during active infection, and they were followed longitudinally. Clones were sequenced by immunoSEQ multiplex PCR, and TCRdb holds only the in-frame ones, with some missing. The sample has 150,000 to 180,000 clones, about 80% seen once. V lost 4 bases, J lost 5 bases, and 17 bases lay in between. Germline CDR1 reads MNHNY; CDR2 reads SVGAGI (reference sequence). The CDR3 has 15 amino acids. V is TRBV6-6 and J is TRBJ1-1, with D possibly TRBD1 on 5 matching bases. The source of this sequence is a woman in her fifties or sixties with COVID-19, enrolled during active disease. Source material: peripheral blood. CDR3 in amino acids: CASSSGREVLTEAFF. CDR3 nucleotides: TGTGCCAGCAGTTCGGGCAGGGAAGTGTTAACTGAAGCTTTCTTT.